This paragraph covers one T cell receptor (beta chain) sequence. Its specificity is unknown. These data originate in a study of blood T cells in healthy people across ages. In terms of origin and age, donors were healthy Caucasian individuals from Russia aged 6 to 90. The germline gives CDR1 DFQATT, CDR2 SNEGSKA (reference sequence). Trimming removed 0 bases from V and 9 bases from J; junction bases left unmatched: 14. The CDR3 totals 16 residues. Findings of the study overall: Both naive CD4+ cell counts and diversity were greater in long-lived donors than in aged donors.

A sample-barcoded 5' primer and a J-beta primer mix were used in a second PCR of about 6 to 12 cycles. Each cDNA molecule was tagged by a template-switch adaptor with 12 random nucleotides. Each CDR3 protein gets one entry after TCRdb re-called the 5' RACE reads with MiXCR. The sample has about 1.5 million distinct CDR3 sequences, 42% seen once. The V call is TRBV20-1, the J call TRBJ2-7, with 10 bases identical to TRBD2. Material for sequencing was blood. The TCR sequence derives from a woman aged 18-35 years in good health. CDR3 sequence reads: CSARDRSSGGASGQYF. DNA of the CDR3: TGCAGTGCTAGAGATCGATCGAGCGGGGGGGCATCAGGGCAGTACTTC.